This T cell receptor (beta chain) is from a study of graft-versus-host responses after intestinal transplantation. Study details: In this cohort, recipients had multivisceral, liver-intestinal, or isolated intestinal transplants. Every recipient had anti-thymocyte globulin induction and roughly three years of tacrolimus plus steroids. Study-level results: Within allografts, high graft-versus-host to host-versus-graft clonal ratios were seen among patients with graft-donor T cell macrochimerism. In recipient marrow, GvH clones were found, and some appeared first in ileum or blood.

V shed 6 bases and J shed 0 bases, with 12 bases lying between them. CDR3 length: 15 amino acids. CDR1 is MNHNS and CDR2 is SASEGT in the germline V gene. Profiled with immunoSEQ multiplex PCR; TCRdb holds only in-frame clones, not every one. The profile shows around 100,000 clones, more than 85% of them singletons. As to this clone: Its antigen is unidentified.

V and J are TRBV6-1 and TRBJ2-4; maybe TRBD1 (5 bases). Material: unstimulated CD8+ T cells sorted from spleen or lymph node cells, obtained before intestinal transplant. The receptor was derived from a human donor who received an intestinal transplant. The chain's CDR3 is CASRLTAPAKNIQYF. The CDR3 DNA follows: TGTGCCAGCAGATTGACAGCCCCAGCCAAAAACATTCAGTACTTC.